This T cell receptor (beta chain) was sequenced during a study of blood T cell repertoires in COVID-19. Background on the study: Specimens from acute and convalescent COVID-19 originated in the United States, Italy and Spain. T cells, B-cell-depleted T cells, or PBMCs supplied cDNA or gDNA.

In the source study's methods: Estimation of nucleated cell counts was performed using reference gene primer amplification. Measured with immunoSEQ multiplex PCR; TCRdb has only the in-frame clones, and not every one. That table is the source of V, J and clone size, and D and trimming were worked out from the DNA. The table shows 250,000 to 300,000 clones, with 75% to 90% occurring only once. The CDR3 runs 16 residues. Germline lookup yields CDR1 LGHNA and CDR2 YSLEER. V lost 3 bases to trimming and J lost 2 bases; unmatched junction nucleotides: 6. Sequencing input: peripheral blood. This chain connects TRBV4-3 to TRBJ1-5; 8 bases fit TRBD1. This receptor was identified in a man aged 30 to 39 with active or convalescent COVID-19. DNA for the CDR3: TGCGCCAGCAGCCAGGTATTACAGGGGGGCAATCAGCCCCAGCATTTT. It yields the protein CASSQVLQGGNQPQHF.